A selection of T cell receptor beta chains follows, all from one sample in a study of chemoradiotherapy in HPV16-positive cancers. TCRdb keeps only in-frame clones here, not all; method: immunoSEQ multiplex PCR. This table holds 14,000 or so clones, approximately 90% found once. Specimen: tumor tissue, collected from a patient who underwent chemoradiotherapy. The receptors were sampled from a human donor with HPV-associated anogenital cancer. Both conserved end residues are part of each CDR3. The D gene is left open where the match is weak. Where a row states a size, it is once, few, many or the class of an expanded clone; other rows omit it.

J gene: TRBJ2-1; D gene: NA; clone size: NA; V gene: TRBV6-5; CDR3 protein: CASSFRNNEQFF; CDR3 DNA: TGTGCCAGCAGCTTTAGAAACAATGAGCAGTTCTTC
J gene: TRBJ2-1; D gene: TRBD2; clone size: NA; V gene: TRBV9; CDR3 protein: CASSANIAGGGHEQFF; CDR3 DNA: TGTGCCAGCAGCGCAAACATAGCGGGAGGAGGGCATGAGCAGTTCTTC
J gene: TRBJ2-7; D gene: NA; clone size: NA; V gene: TRBV29-1; CDR3 protein: CSVVARYEQYF; CDR3 DNA: TGCAGCGTTGTAGCCCGATACGAGCAGTACTTC
J gene: TRBJ2-7; D gene: NA; clone size: NA; V gene: TRBV28; CDR3 protein: CATLTASYEQYF; CDR3 DNA: TGTGCCACCCTCACTGCCTCCTACGAGCAGTACTTC
J gene: TRBJ2-5; D gene: NA; clone size: NA; V gene: TRBV4-1; CDR3 protein: CASSQVLWRGVQETQYF; CDR3 DNA: TGCGCCAGCAGCCAAGTTCTGTGGCGAGGGGTCCAAGAGACCCAGTACTTC
J gene: TRBJ1-4; D gene: NA; clone size: NA; V gene: TRBV30; CDR3 protein: CAWSPLAGGEKLFF; CDR3 DNA: TGTGCCTGGAGTCCCCTGGCGGGAGGAGAAAAACTGTTTTTT
J gene: TRBJ2-7; D gene: NA; clone size: NA; V gene: TRBV5-1; CDR3 protein: CASSLQQGLDYEQYF; CDR3 DNA: TGCGCCAGCAGCCTCCAGCAGGGCCTGGACTACGAGCAGTACTTC
J gene: TRBJ1-2; D gene: NA; clone size: NA; V gene: TRBV6-1; CDR3 protein: CASSEAPPYGYTF; CDR3 DNA: TGTGCCAGCAGTGAAGCGCCCCCCTATGGCTACACCTTC
J gene: TRBJ2-7; D gene: NA; clone size: NA; V gene: TRBV18; CDR3 protein: CASSIDQSYEQYF; CDR3 DNA: TGTGCCAGCTCAATTGACCAGTCCTACGAGCAGTACTTC
J gene: TRBJ1-1; D gene: NA; clone size: NA; V gene: TRBV19; CDR3 protein: CASSLNSAGDTEAFF; CDR3 DNA: TGTGCCAGTAGTCTAAATTCGGCCGGGGACACTGAAGCTTTCTTT
J gene: TRBJ2-2; D gene: NA; clone size: NA; V gene: TRBV11-3; CDR3 protein: CASSSHRDINTGELFF; CDR3 DNA: TGTGCCAGCAGTTCCCACCGGGACATCAACACCGGGGAGCTGTTTTTT
J gene: TRBJ2-2; D gene: NA; clone size: NA; V gene: TRBV5-4; CDR3 protein: CASSQRPGDAGELFF; CDR3 DNA: TGTGCCAGCAGCCAAAGACCGGGGGACGCCGGGGAGCTGTTTTTT
J gene: TRBJ2-5; D gene: TRBD1; clone size: NA; V gene: TRBV15; CDR3 protein: CATSRDRTGGTETQYF; CDR3 DNA: TGTGCCACCAGCAGAGACCGAACAGGGGGCACGGAGACCCAGTACTTC
J gene: TRBJ1-1; D gene: NA; clone size: NA; V gene: TRBV10-3; CDR3 protein: CAISERGKNTEAFF; CDR3 DNA: TGTGCCATCAGTGAGCGGGGGAAAAACACTGAAGCTTTCTTT
J gene: TRBJ2-2; D gene: TRBD1; clone size: NA; V gene: TRBV6-1; CDR3 protein: CASIRDRGEAGELFF; CDR3 DNA: TGTGCCAGCATCCGGGACAGGGGTGAGGCCGGGGAGCTGTTTTTT
J gene: TRBJ2-3; D gene: NA; clone size: NA; V gene: TRBV11-3; CDR3 protein: CASSWGSTDTQYF; CDR3 DNA: TGTGCCAGCAGCTGGGGCAGTACAGATACGCAGTATTTT
J gene: TRBJ2-2; D gene: NA; clone size: NA; V gene: TRBV19; CDR3 protein: CASSLLTRSAGELFF; CDR3 DNA: TGTGCCAGTAGTCTACTGACTAGATCTGCCGGGGAGCTGTTTTTT
J gene: TRBJ1-1; D gene: NA; clone size: NA; V gene: TRBV5-5; CDR3 protein: CASSLFAAAYMNTEAFF; CDR3 DNA: TGTGCCAGCAGCTTATTTGCAGCCGCATATATGAACACTGAAGCTTTCTTT
J gene: TRBJ2-1; D gene: TRBD2; clone size: NA; V gene: TRBV7-3; CDR3 protein: CASSLSASGYNEQFF; CDR3 DNA: TGTGCCAGCAGCTTATCCGCTAGCGGATACAATGAGCAGTTCTTC
J gene: TRBJ2-3; D gene: NA; clone size: NA; V gene: TRBV2; CDR3 protein: CASIRVGVGDTQYF; CDR3 DNA: TGTGCCAGCATCCGGGTGGGAGTAGGAGATACGCAGTATTTT
J gene: TRBJ2-7; D gene: TRBD2; clone size: NA; V gene: TRBV6-5; CDR3 protein: CASSYSPGLAGNEQYF; CDR3 DNA: TGTGCCAGCAGTTACTCGCCGGGACTAGCGGGAAACGAGCAGTACTTC
J gene: TRBJ2-7; D gene: NA; clone size: NA; V gene: TRBV7-9; CDR3 protein: CASSLEGTYEQYF; CDR3 DNA: TGTGCCAGCAGCTTAGAGGGGACCTACGAGCAGTACTTC
J gene: TRBJ2-1; D gene: NA; clone size: NA; V gene: TRBV19; CDR3 protein: CASGYNEQFF; CDR3 DNA: TGTGCCAGTGGATACAATGAGCAGTTCTTC
J gene: TRBJ1-4; D gene: NA; clone size: once; V gene: TRBV11-3; CDR3 protein: CASSLGGAEKLFF; CDR3 DNA: TGTGCCAGCAGCTTAGGCGGCGCTGAAAAACTGTTTTTT
J gene: TRBJ2-5; D gene: NA; clone size: NA; V gene: TRBV5-8; CDR3 protein: CASSWESVSWETQYF; CDR3 DNA: TGTGCCAGCAGCTGGGAAAGCGTGAGTTGGGAGACCCAGTACTTC
J gene: TRBJ2-1; D gene: NA; clone size: NA; V gene: TRBV7-9; CDR3 protein: CASSLAASSNEQFF; CDR3 DNA: TGTGCCAGCAGCTTAGCGGCTAGCTCCAATGAGCAGTTCTTC
J gene: TRBJ2-3; D gene: NA; clone size: NA; V gene: TRBV7-9; CDR3 protein: CASSLAVLTDTQYF; CDR3 DNA: TGTGCCAGCAGCTTAGCGGTCCTCACAGATACGCAGTATTTT
J gene: TRBJ2-7; D gene: NA; clone size: few; V gene: TRBV12-2; CDR3 protein: CASRCQADTYEQYF; CDR3 DNA: TGTGCAAGCCGCTGTCAGGCGGACACCTACGAGCAGTACTTC
J gene: TRBJ2-5; D gene: NA; clone size: NA; V gene: TRBV11-3; CDR3 protein: CASSTPLGQETQYF; CDR3 DNA: TGTGCCAGCAGCACCCCCCTGGGTCAAGAGACCCAGTACTTC
J gene: TRBJ2-3; D gene: NA; clone size: NA; V gene: TRBV10-1; CDR3 protein: CASPSESESDTQYF; CDR3 DNA: TGCGCCAGCCCCTCGGAGTCAGAATCAGATACGCAGTATTTT
J gene: TRBJ1-2; D gene: NA; clone size: NA; V gene: TRBV18; CDR3 protein: CASSPRLEGVYGYTF; CDR3 DNA: TGTGCCAGCTCACCACGCTTGGAGGGCGTCTATGGCTACACCTTC
J gene: TRBJ2-2; D gene: TRBD1; clone size: few; V gene: TRBV9; CDR3 protein: CASSGWKGAGGELFF; CDR3 DNA: TGTGCCAGCAGCGGATGGAAGGGGGCAGGGGGGGAGCTGTTTTTT
J gene: TRBJ2-3; D gene: NA; clone size: once; V gene: TRBV10-3; CDR3 protein: CAISESRLDGGVRQYF; CDR3 DNA: TGTGCCATCAGTGAGTCACGACTAGACGGTGGGGTGAGGCAGTATTTT
J gene: TRBJ2-3; D gene: NA; clone size: few; V gene: TRBV25-1; CDR3 protein: CASSANRDGDTQYF; CDR3 DNA: TGTGCCAGCAGTGCCAACAGGGATGGAGATACGCAGTATTTT
J gene: TRBJ2-1; D gene: TRBD1; clone size: NA; V gene: TRBV7-9; CDR3 protein: CASSLGQGARNEQFF; CDR3 DNA: TGTGCCAGCAGCTTAGGACAGGGGGCGCGTAATGAGCAGTTCTTC
J gene: TRBJ2-1; D gene: NA; clone size: NA; V gene: TRBV15; CDR3 protein: CATRSSYNEQFF; CDR3 DNA: TGTGCCACCAGATCTTCTTACAATGAGCAGTTCTTC
J gene: TRBJ2-5; D gene: NA; clone size: NA; V gene: TRBV20-1; CDR3 protein: CSASKGETQYF; CDR3 DNA: TGCAGTGCTAGTAAGGGTGAGACCCAGTACTTC
J gene: TRBJ1-1; D gene: NA; clone size: once; V gene: TRBV7-2; CDR3 protein: CASSHPGARSEAFF; CDR3 DNA: TGTGCCAGCAGCCACCCAGGGGCGCGGTCTGAAGCTTTCTTT
J gene: TRBJ1-2; D gene: TRBD1; clone size: NA; V gene: TRBV7-9; CDR3 protein: CASSPEGQGAGGYTF; CDR3 DNA: TGTGCCAGCAGCCCCGAAGGACAGGGGGCTGGGGGCTACACCTTC
J gene: TRBJ1-3; D gene: TRBD1; clone size: NA; V gene: TRBV11-3; CDR3 protein: CASSPHGGQGDTIYF; CDR3 DNA: TGTGCCAGCAGCCCCCATGGAGGGCAGGGGGACACCATATATTTT
J gene: TRBJ2-7; D gene: TRBD1; clone size: NA; V gene: TRBV27; CDR3 protein: CASSLTGESSYEQYF; CDR3 DNA: TGTGCCAGCAGTTTAACAGGGGAGAGCTCCTACGAGCAGTACTTC
J gene: TRBJ2-3; D gene: NA; clone size: NA; V gene: TRBV7-8; CDR3 protein: CASSLPRNTQYF; CDR3 DNA: TGTGCCAGCAGCTTACCCCGGAATACGCAGTATTTT
J gene: TRBJ2-7; D gene: NA; clone size: NA; V gene: TRBV19; CDR3 protein: CASSTRSASEQYF; CDR3 DNA: TGTGCCAGTAGTACCCGTAGTGCCAGCGAGCAGTACTTC
J gene: TRBJ1-1; D gene: TRBD1; clone size: NA; V gene: TRBV6-1; CDR3 protein: CASSERTGAVTEAFF; CDR3 DNA: TGTGCCAGCAGTGAGAGAACAGGGGCCGTGACTGAAGCTTTCTTT
J gene: TRBJ2-1; D gene: TRBD1; clone size: NA; V gene: TRBV30; CDR3 protein: CAWGDRSWNEQFF; CDR3 DNA: TGTGCCTGGGGGGACAGGTCTTGGAATGAGCAGTTCTTC
J gene: TRBJ2-2; D gene: TRBD2; clone size: NA; V gene: TRBV5-4; CDR3 protein: CASSLDLAVNTGELFF; CDR3 DNA: TGTGCCAGCAGCTTGGATCTAGCGGTTAACACCGGGGAGCTGTTTTTT
J gene: TRBJ2-7; D gene: NA; clone size: NA; V gene: TRBV4-1; CDR3 protein: CASSQTPTAVYEQYF; CDR3 DNA: TGCGCCAGCAGCCAAACCCCCACGGCAGTATACGAGCAGTACTTC
J gene: TRBJ1-5; D gene: NA; clone size: NA; V gene: TRBV30; CDR3 protein: CAWNEGIGGDQPQHF; CDR3 DNA: TGTGCCTGGAATGAGGGCATAGGCGGGGATCAGCCCCAGCATTTT
J gene: TRBJ2-3; D gene: TRBD2; clone size: NA; V gene: TRBV9; CDR3 protein: CASSVNDAGGADTQYF; CDR3 DNA: TGTGCCAGCAGCGTAAACGATGCGGGAGGCGCAGATACGCAGTATTTT
J gene: TRBJ2-3; D gene: NA; clone size: NA; V gene: TRBV27; CDR3 protein: CASSWGVEDTQYF; CDR3 DNA: TGTGCCAGCAGTTGGGGGGTCGAAGATACGCAGTATTTT
J gene: TRBJ1-3; D gene: NA; clone size: NA; V gene: TRBV14; CDR3 protein: CASSLNSGNTIYF; CDR3 DNA: TGTGCCAGCAGCCTGAACAGTGGAAACACCATATATTTT
J gene: TRBJ2-5; D gene: NA; clone size: NA; V gene: TRBV7-2; CDR3 protein: CASSLSHSGAGGLKTQYF; CDR3 DNA: TGTGCCAGCAGCTTATCCCATAGCGGAGCTGGGGGGTTAAAGACCCAGTACTTC